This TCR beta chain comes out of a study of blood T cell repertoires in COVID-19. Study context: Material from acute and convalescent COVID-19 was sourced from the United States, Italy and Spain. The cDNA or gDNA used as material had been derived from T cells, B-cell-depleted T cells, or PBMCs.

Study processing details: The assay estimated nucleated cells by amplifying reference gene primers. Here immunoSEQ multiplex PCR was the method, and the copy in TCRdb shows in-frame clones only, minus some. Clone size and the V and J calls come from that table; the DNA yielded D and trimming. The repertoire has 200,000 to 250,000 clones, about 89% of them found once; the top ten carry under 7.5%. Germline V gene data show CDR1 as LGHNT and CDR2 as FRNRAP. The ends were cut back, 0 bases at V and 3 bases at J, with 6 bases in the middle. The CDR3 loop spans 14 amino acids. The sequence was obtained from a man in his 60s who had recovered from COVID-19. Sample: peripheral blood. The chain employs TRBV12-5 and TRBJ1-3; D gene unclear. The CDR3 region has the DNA TGTGCTAGTGGTTTGGTGGCAGTTGGAAACACCATATATTTT. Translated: CASGLVAVGNTIYF.